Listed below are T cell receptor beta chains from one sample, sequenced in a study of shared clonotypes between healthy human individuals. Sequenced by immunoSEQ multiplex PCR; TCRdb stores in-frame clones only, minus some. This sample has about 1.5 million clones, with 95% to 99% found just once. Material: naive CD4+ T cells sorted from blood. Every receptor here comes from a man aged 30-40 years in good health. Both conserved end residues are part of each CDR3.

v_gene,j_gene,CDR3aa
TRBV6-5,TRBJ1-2,CASSRRGTGDYGYTF
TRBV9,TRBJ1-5,CASSVALNQPQHF
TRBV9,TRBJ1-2,CASSMQGGYGYTF
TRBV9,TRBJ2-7,CASSERASSYEQYF
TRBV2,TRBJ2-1,CASMKSRFNEQFF
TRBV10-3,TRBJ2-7,CAISAGTGVYEQYF
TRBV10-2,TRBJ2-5,CASSPLKETQYF
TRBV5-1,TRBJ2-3,CASSLGWASSTDTQYF
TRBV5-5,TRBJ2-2,CASSLSKRRNTGELFF
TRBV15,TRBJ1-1,CATSLQGSAEAFF